These T cell receptor beta chains were read from a single sample in a study of radiotherapy plus CTLA-4 blockade in lung cancer. The assay was immunoSEQ multiplex PCR, and TCRdb's table has in-frame clones only and misses some. Counted here are roughly 90,000 clones, 72% occurring once; the ten biggest clones make up roughly 13%. The sequencing used peripheral blood, collected from a patient treated with radiotherapy plus ipilimumab. These receptors originate from a human donor with non-small cell lung cancer that progressed on radiotherapy plus ipilimumab. CDR3s include the opening cysteine and the closing phenylalanine or tryptophan. A D gene is named only where the DNA matches it firmly. Expanded clones are given a class, and other clones once, few, many or no size at all.

v_call: TRBV6-5
j_call: TRBJ1-5
clone_size: .
d_call: .
cdr3_nt: TGTGCCAGCAGTTACTCGAGTAGGGTAGGTCAGCCCCAGCATTTT
cdr3_aa: CASSYSSRVGQPQHF

v_call: TRBV5-6
j_call: TRBJ2-2
clone_size: .
d_call: .
cdr3_nt: TGTGCCAGCCGGGGGCAGAACACCGGGGAGCTGTTTTTT
cdr3_aa: CASRGQNTGELFF

v_call: TRBV6-1
j_call: TRBJ2-7
clone_size: .
d_call: .
cdr3_nt: TGTGCCAGCAGTGATCTGGCGGGATGGGAGCAGTACTTC
cdr3_aa: CASSDLAGWEQYF

v_call: TRBV10-3
j_call: TRBJ2-3
clone_size: .
d_call: .
cdr3_nt: TGTGCCATCAGTGATAAGGGGGATACGCAGTATTTT
cdr3_aa: CAISDKGDTQYF

v_call: TRBV9
j_call: TRBJ2-1
clone_size: .
d_call: .
cdr3_nt: TGTGCCAGCAGACCAACAGGAGGCTCCTACAATGAGCAGTTCTTC
cdr3_aa: CASRPTGGSYNEQFF

v_call: TRBV10-3
j_call: TRBJ1-2
clone_size: few
d_call: .
cdr3_nt: TGTGCCATCAGTGCGGGGAGGCCGGAAGGCTACACCTTC
cdr3_aa: CAISAGRPEGYTF

v_call: TRBV7-2
j_call: TRBJ1-6
clone_size: few
d_call: .
cdr3_nt: TGTGCCAGCAGCTTACCGGGAGAGTCACCCCTCCACTTT
cdr3_aa: CASSLPGESPLHF

v_call: TRBV9
j_call: TRBJ2-2
clone_size: .
d_call: .
cdr3_nt: TGTGCCAGCAGCGTTTGGGGCGGGGAGCTGTTTTTT
cdr3_aa: CASSVWGGELFF

v_call: TRBV29-1
j_call: TRBJ1-5
clone_size: medium-sized
d_call: .
cdr3_nt: TGCAGCGTTACGGGCAATAGCAATCAGCCCCAGCATTTT
cdr3_aa: CSVTGNSNQPQHF

v_call: TRBV5-1
j_call: TRBJ1-5
clone_size: .
d_call: .
cdr3_nt: TGCGCCAGCAGCCCCGGGGGGGGGCAGAATCAGCCCCAGCATTTT
cdr3_aa: CASSPGGGQNQPQHF

v_call: TRBV2
j_call: TRBJ2-5
clone_size: .
d_call: .
cdr3_nt: TGTGCCAGCAGTGATAATAGGGACCAAGAGACCCAGTACTTC
cdr3_aa: CASSDNRDQETQYF

v_call: TRBV7-9
j_call: TRBJ1-4
clone_size: .
d_call: .
cdr3_nt: TGTGCCAGCAGCTCAGAAACCAGGAGAAAACTGTTTTTT
cdr3_aa: CASSSETRRKLFF

v_call: TRBV7-2
j_call: TRBJ2-3
clone_size: .
d_call: .
cdr3_nt: TGTGCCAGCAGCTTAGTGGTCGCAGGGACAGATACGCAGTATTTT
cdr3_aa: CASSLVVAGTDTQYF

v_call: TRBV19
j_call: TRBJ2-1
clone_size: many
d_call: .
cdr3_nt: TGTGCCAGTAGTATAGTGTCAGGCAATGAGCAGTTCTTC
cdr3_aa: CASSIVSGNEQFF

v_call: TRBV7-9
j_call: TRBJ2-1
clone_size: .
d_call: TRBD2
cdr3_nt: TGTGCCAGCAGCTTAGAGCCGGGACTAGCGGCCTACAATGAGCAGTTCTTC
cdr3_aa: CASSLEPGLAAYNEQFF

v_call: TRBV19
j_call: TRBJ1-6
clone_size: .
d_call: TRBD1
cdr3_nt: TGTGCCCCAGACCGTGACAGGGGGCTTTGGAATTCACCCCTCCACTTT
cdr3_aa: CAPDRDRGLWNSPLHF

v_call: TRBV11-1
j_call: TRBJ2-1
clone_size: .
d_call: .
cdr3_nt: TGTGCCAGCAGCTTATCGTTGGGTAGCTACGACGAGCAGTTCTTC
cdr3_aa: CASSLSLGSYDEQFF

v_call: TRBV6-1
j_call: TRBJ1-1
clone_size: .
d_call: .
cdr3_nt: TGTGCCAGCACTGTCCCAGGGGACGCTTTCTTT
cdr3_aa: CASTVPGDAFF

v_call: TRBV2
j_call: TRBJ1-2
clone_size: .
d_call: .
cdr3_nt: TGTGCCAGCAGGGCGGACAGTCTGGGCCGGGGCTACACCTTC
cdr3_aa: CASRADSLGRGYTF

v_call: TRBV27
j_call: TRBJ1-2
clone_size: .
d_call: TRBD1
cdr3_nt: TGTGCCAGCAGTTCGGAGGGGGCGAACTATGGCTACACCTTC
cdr3_aa: CASSSEGANYGYTF

v_call: TRBV7-9
j_call: TRBJ2-2
clone_size: few
d_call: .
cdr3_nt: TGTGCCAGCAGCTTTGGGCAGAACACCGGGGAGCTGTTTTTT
cdr3_aa: CASSFGQNTGELFF

v_call: TRBV27
j_call: TRBJ2-7
clone_size: .
d_call: TRBD2
cdr3_nt: TGTGCCAGCAGGTCTGGGACTAGCGGGGGGGCCGGTCTCTACGAGCAGTACTTC
cdr3_aa: CASRSGTSGGAGLYEQYF

v_call: TRBV11-2
j_call: TRBJ2-5
clone_size: .
d_call: TRBD1
cdr3_nt: TGTGCCAGCAGCTCCTGGGGACAGGGCGAAGAGACCCAGTACTTC
cdr3_aa: CASSSWGQGEETQYF

v_call: TRBV6-1
j_call: TRBJ2-3
clone_size: many
d_call: TRBD1
cdr3_nt: TGTGCCAGCAGTGAAGAAAGGACAGGGCCGACAGATACGCAGTATTTT
cdr3_aa: CASSEERTGPTDTQYF

v_call: TRBV7-2
j_call: TRBJ2-1
clone_size: few
d_call: .
cdr3_nt: TGTGCCAGCAGCTTAGGGCGAACAGGATATGAGCAGTTCTTC
cdr3_aa: CASSLGRTGYEQFF

v_call: TRBV2
j_call: TRBJ1-5
clone_size: .
d_call: .
cdr3_nt: TGTGCCAGCAGTCCCGGACCTAATCAGCCCCAGCATTTT
cdr3_aa: CASSPGPNQPQHF